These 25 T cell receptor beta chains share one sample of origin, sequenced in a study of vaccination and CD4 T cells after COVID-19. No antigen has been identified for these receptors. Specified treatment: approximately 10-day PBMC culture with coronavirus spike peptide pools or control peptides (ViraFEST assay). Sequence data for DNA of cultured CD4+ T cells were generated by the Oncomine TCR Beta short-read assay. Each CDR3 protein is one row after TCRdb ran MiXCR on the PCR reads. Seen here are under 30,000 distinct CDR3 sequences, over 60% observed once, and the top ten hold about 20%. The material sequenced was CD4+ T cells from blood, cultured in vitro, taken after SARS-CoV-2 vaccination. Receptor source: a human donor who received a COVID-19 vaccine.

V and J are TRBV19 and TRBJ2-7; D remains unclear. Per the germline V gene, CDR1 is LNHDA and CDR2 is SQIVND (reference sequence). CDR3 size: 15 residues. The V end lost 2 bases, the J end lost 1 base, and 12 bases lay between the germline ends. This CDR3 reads CASSISAEVSYEQYF. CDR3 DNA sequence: TGTGCCAGTAGTATATCGGCAGAGGTGTCCTACGAGCAGTACTTC.

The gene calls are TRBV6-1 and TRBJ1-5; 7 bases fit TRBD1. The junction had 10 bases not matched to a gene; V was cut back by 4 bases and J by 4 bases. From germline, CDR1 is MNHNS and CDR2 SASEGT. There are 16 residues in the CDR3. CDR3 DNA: TGTGCCAGCAGTGCTGGGAGGGGGCAGGGGAATCAGCCCCAGCATTTT. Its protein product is CASSAGRGQGNQPQHF.

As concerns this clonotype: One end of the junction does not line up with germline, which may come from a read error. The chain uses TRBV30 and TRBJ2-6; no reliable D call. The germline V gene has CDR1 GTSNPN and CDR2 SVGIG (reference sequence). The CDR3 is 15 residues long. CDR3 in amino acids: CARSVGGTGANVLTF. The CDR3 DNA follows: TGTGCCCGGAGTGTAGGTGGGACTGGGGCCAACGTCCTGACTTTC.

This chain's CDR3 is CASTDKTGGYNQPQHF. CDR3 DNA sequence: TGTGCCAGTACCGATAAGACAGGGGGATACAATCAGCCCCAGCATTTT. The chain uses TRBV19 and TRBJ1-5; 9 bases are a match to TRBD1. V lost 7 bases to trimming and J lost 3 bases; unmatched junction nucleotides: 10. CDR3 length equals 16 residues. Germline CDR1 and CDR2: LNHDA and SQIVND (reference sequence).

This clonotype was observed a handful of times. CDR3 sequence reads: CASSLGGHVNYGYTF. In DNA, the CDR3 is TGTGCCAGCAGCTTAGGAGGACACGTAAACTATGGCTACACCTTC. The chain joins TRBV6-1 to TRBJ1-2, with D possibly matching TRBD1 (5 bases). The CDR3 runs 15 residues. CDR1 is MNHNS, CDR2 SASEGT, per germline. Trimming shortened V by 6 bases and J by 2 bases, and 16 bases separated the two germline ends.

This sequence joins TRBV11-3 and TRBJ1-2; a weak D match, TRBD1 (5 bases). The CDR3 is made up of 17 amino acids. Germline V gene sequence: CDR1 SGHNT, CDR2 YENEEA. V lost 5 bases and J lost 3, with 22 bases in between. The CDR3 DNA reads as TGTGCCAGCAGCAAGAGAGGAGGAGGGACGGGGTACTATGGCTACACCTTC. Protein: CASSKRGGGTGYYGYTF.

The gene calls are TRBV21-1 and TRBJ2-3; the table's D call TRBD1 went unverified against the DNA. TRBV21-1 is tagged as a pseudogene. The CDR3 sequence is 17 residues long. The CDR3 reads CASSKAPTGRGTDTQYF. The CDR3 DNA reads TGTGCCAGCAGCAAAGCCCCGACAGGGAGGGGCACAGATACGCAGTATTTT.

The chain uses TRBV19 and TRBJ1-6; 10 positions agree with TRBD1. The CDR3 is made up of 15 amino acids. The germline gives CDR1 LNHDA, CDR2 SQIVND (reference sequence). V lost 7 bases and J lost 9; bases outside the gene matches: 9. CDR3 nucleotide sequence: TGTGCCAGTACCCCGGGACAGGGGAGTTTTTCACCCCTCCACTTT. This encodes CASTPGQGSFSPLHF.

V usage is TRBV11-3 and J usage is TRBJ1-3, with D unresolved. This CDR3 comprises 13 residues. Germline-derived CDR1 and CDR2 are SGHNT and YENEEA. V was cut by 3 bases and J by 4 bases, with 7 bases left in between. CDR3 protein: CASSFGIGNTIYF. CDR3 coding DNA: TGTGCCAGCAGCTTTGGTATCGGAAACACCATATATTTT.

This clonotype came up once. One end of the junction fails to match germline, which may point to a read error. The CDR3 spells CASSDDVNYGYTF. As DNA, the CDR3 is TGTGCTAGCAGCGACGACGTTAACTATGGCTACACCTTC. V and J are TRBV6-1 and TRBJ1-2, with unresolved D. This CDR3 has 13 residues. Germline V CDR1 and CDR2: MNHNS, SASEGT.

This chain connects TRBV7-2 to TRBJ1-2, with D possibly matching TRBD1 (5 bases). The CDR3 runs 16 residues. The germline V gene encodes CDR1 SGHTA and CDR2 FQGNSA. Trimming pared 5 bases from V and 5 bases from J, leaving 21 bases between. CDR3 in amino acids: CASSSRRDADLYGYTF. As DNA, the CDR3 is TGTGCCAGCAGCAGTCGCCGGGACGCTGACCTGTATGGCTACACCTTC.

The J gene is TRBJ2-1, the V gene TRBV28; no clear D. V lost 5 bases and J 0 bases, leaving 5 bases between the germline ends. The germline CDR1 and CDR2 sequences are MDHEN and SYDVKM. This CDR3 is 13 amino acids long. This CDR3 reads CASSEPSYNEQFF. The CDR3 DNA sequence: TGTGCCAGCAGTGAACCCTCCTACAATGAGCAGTTCTTC.

The CDR3 DNA sequence: TGTGCCAGTAGTACAGGACTAGGATCGCCAGATACGCAGTATTTT. It translates to CASSTGLGSPDTQYF. The chain joins TRBV19 to TRBJ2-3; 7 bases align to TRBD2. CDR3 length equals 15 residues. The germline V gene encodes CDR1 LNHDA and CDR2 SQIVND (reference sequence). The J segment lost 4 bases and the V segment lost 4 bases, leaving 8 bases of the junction unmatched.

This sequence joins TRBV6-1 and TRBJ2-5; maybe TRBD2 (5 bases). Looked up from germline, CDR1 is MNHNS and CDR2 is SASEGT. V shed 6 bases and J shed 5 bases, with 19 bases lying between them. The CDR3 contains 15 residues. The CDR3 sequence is CASRTGRRVLETQYF. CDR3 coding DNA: TGTGCCAGCAGAACTGGCAGGCGGGTTTTGGAGACCCAGTACTTC.

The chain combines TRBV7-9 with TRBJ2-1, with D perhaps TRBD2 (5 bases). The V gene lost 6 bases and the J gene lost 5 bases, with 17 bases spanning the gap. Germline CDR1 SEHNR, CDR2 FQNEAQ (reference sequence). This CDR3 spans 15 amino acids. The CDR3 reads CASSFYLATHNEQFF. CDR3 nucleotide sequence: TGTGCCAGCAGTTTTTATCTAGCCACCCACAATGAGCAGTTCTTC. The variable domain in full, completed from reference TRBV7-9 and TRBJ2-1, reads DTGVSQNPRHKITKRGQNVTFRCDPISEHNRLYWYRQTLGQGPEFLTYFQNEAQLEKSRLLSDRFSAERPKGSFSTLEIQRTEQGDSAMYLCASSFYLATHNEQFFGPGTRLTVL.

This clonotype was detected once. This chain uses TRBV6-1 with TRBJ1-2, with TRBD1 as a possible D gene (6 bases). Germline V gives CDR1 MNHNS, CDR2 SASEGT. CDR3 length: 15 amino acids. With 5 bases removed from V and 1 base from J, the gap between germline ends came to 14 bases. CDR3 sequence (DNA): TGTGCCAGCAGTCGCCGGACAGTTAGTAACTATGGCTACACCTTC. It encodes CASSRRTVSNYGYTF.

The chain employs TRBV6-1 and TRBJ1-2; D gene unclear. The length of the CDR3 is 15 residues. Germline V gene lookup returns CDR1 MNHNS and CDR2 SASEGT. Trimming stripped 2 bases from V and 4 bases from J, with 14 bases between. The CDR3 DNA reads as TGTGCCAGCAGTGAATATCGCAACCCTCGCTATGGCTACACCTTC. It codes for CASSEYRNPRYGYTF.

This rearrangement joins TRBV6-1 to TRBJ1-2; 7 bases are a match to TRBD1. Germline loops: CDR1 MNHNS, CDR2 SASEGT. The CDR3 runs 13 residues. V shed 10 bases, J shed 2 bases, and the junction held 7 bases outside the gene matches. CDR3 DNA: TGTGCCACCCTAAGACAGGGAAACTATGGCTACACCTTC. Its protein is CATLRQGNYGYTF.

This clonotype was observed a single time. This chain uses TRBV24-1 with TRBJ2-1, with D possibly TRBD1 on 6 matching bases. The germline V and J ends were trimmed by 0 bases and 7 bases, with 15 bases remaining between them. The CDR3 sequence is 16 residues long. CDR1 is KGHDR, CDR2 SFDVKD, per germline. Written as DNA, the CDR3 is TGTGCCACCAGTGATTTGGGGTCCGGGACACAGAATGAGCAGTTCTTC. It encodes CATSDLGSGTQNEQFF.

The CDR3 DNA is TGTGCCACCAGTGACAAGGGGGGGGGATCGCTTAGCACAGATACGCAGTATTTT. This codes for CATSDKGGGSLSTDTQYF. The rearrangement links TRBV24-1 to TRBJ2-3, with TRBD2 as a possible D gene (7 bases). Germline CDR1 is KGHDR and CDR2 is SFDVKD. Trimming stripped 4 bases from V and 0 bases from J, with 19 bases between. CDR3 length: 18 residues.

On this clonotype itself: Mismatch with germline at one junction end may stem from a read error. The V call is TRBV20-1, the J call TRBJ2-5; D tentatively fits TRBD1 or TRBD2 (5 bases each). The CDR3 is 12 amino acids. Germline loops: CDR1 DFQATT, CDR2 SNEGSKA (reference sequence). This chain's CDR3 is CSARDRREAQYF. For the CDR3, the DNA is TGCAGTGCTCGGGACCGCCGAGAGGCCCAGTACTTC.

The CDR3 is CASSKRLATGYEQYF. CDR3 nucleotides: TGTGCCAGCAGTAAAAGACTAGCTACGGGCTACGAGCAGTACTTC. The rearrangement joins TRBV27 to TRBJ2-7, with TRBD2 identical over 7 bases. The CDR3 is 15 residues long. Per the germline V gene, CDR1 is MNHEY and CDR2 is SMNVEV (reference sequence). Trimming removed 5 bases from V and 3 bases from J; junction bases left unmatched: 10.

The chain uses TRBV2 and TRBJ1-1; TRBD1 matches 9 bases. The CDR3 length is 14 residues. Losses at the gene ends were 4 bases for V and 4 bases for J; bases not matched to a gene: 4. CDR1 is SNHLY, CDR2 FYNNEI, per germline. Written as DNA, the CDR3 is TGTGCCAGCAGTGTTCGGACAGGGGTCACTGAAGCTTTCTTT. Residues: CASSVRTGVTEAFF.

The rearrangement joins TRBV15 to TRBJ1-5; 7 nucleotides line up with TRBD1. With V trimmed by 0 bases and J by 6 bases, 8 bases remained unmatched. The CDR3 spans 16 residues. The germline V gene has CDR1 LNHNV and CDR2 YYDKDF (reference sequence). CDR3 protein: CATSRDPGQRGQPQHF. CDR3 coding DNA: TGTGCCACCAGCAGAGATCCGGGACAGAGGGGTCAGCCCCAGCATTTT.

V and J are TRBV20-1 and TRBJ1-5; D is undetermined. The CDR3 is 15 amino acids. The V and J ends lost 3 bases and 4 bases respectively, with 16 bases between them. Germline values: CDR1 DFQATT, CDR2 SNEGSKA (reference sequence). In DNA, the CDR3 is TGCAGTGCTAGCTCGTCTGGGGTTGGGAATCAGCCCCAGCATTTT. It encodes CSASSSGVGNQPQHF.